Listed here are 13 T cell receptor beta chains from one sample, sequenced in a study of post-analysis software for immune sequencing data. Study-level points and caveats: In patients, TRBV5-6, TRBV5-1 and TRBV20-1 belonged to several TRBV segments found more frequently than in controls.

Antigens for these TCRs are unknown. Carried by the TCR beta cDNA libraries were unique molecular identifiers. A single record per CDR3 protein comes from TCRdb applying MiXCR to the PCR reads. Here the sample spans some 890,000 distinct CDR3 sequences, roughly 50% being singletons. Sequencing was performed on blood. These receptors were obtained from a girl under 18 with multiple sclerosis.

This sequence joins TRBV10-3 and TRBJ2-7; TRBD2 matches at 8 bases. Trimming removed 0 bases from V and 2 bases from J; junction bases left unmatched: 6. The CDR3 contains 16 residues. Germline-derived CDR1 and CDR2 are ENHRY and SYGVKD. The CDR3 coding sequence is TGTGCCATCAGTGAGTCGAGCGGGAGATTCCCCTACGAGCAGTACTTC. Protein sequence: CAISESSGRFPYEQYF.

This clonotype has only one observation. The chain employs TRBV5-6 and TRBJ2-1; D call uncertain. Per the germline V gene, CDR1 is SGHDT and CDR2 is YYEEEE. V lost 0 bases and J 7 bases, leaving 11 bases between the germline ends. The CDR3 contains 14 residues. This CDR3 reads CASSLAGQSNEQFF. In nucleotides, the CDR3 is TGTGCCAGCAGCTTGGCCGGGCAAAGTAATGAGCAGTTCTTC.

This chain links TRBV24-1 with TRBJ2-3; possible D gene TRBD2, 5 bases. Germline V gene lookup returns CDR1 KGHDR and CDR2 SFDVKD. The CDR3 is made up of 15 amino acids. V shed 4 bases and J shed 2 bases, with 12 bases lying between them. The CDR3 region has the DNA TGTGCCACCAGTGAGGGCGGGCGGACCACAGATACGCAGTATTTT. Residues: CATSEGGRTTDTQYF.

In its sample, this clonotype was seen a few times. Here the CDR3 DNA reads TGTGCCAGCAGCTTAGCGGAAATAAGATATGAGCAGTTCTTC. Translating it yields CASSLAEIRYEQFF. The chain recombines TRBV7-2 with TRBJ2-1; D remains ambiguous. Germline V gene lookup returns CDR1 SGHTA and CDR2 FQGNSA. V was trimmed by 0 bases and J by 8 bases, leaving 11 bases between them. The CDR3 totals 14 residues.

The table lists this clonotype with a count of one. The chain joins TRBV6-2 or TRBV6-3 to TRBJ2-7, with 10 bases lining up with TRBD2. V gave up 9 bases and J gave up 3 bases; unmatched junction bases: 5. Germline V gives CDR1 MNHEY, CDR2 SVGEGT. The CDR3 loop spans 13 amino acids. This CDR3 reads CASSTSGDYEQYF. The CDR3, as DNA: TGTGCCAGTTCTACTAGCGGGGACTACGAGCAGTACTTC.

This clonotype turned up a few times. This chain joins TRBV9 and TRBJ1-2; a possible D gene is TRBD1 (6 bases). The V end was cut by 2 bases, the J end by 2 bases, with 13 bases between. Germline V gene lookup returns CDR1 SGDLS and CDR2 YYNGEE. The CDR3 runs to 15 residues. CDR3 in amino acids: CASSVTIQGNYGYTF. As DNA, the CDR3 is TGTGCCAGCAGCGTGACCATACAGGGCAACTATGGCTACACCTTC.

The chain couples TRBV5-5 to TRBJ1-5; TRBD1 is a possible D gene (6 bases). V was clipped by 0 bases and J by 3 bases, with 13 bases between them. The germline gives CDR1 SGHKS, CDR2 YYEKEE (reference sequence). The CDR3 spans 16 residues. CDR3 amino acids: CASSLGQGRANQPQHF. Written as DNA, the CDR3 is TGTGCCAGCAGCTTGGGTCAGGGGAGGGCCAATCAGCCCCAGCATTTT.

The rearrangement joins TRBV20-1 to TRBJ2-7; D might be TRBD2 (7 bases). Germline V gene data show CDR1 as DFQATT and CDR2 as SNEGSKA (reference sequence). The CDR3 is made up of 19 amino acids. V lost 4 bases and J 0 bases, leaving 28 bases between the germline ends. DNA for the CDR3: TGCAGTGCTATCCCGAGAGGGGGACTACCTAAATTAAGCTCCTACGAGCAGTACTTC. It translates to CSAIPRGGLPKLSSYEQYF.

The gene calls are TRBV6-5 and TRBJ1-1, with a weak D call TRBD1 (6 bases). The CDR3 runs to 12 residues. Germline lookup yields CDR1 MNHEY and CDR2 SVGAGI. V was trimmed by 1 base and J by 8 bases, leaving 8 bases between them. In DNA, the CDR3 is TGTGCCAGCAGTTACTTAGGGACAGAAGCTTTCTTT. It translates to CASSYLGTEAFF.

This CDR3 reads CASSPLNRYEQYF. The CDR3 DNA follows: TGTGCCAGCTCACCCTTGAATAGGTACGAGCAGTACTTC. The chain employs TRBV18 and TRBJ2-7; D is unclear. Germline CDR1 reads KGHSH; CDR2 reads LQKENI. The CDR3 totals 13 residues. The V end lost 3 bases, the J end lost 4 bases, and 10 bases lay between the germline ends. The full variable domain, completed using reference TRBV18 and TRBJ2-7, is NAGVMQNPRHLVRRRGQEARLRCSPMKGHSHVYWYRQLPEEGLKFMVYLQKENIIDESGMPKERFSAEFPKEGPSILRIQQVVRGDSAAYFCASSPLNRYEQYFGPGTRLTVT.

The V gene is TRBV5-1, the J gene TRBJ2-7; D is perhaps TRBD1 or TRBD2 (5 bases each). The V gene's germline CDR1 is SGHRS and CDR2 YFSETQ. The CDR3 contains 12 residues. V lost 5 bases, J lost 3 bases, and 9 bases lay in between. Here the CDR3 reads CASREDNYEQYF. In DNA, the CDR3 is TGCGCCAGCAGGGAGGACAACTACGAGCAGTACTTC.

The DNA of the CDR3 is TGCAGTGCCCAGACTAGCGGGAGGGTTAACATTCAGTACTTC. The encoded protein is CSAQTSGRVNIQYF. The chain couples TRBV20-1 to TRBJ2-4; TRBD2 matches at 14 bases. The germline V gene encodes CDR1 DFQATT and CDR2 SNEGSKA (reference sequence). V lost 6 bases, J lost 7 bases, and 5 bases stayed unmatched. The CDR3 length is 14 residues.

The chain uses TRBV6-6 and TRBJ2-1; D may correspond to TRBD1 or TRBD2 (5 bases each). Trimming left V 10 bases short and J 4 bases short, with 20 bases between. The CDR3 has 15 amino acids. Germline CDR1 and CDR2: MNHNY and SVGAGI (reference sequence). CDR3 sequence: CATAEPGRKYNEQFF. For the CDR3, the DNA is TGTGCCACGGCTGAACCGGGACGCAAGTACAATGAGCAGTTCTTC.